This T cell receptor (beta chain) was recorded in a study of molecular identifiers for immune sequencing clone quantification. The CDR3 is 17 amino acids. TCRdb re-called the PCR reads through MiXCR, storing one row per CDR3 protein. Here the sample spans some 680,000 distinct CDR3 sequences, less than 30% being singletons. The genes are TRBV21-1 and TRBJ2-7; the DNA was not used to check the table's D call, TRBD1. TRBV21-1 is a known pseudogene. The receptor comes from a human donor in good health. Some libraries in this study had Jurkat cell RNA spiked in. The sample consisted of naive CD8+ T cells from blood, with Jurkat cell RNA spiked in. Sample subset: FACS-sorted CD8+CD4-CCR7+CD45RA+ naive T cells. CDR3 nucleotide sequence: TGTGCCAGCACCCCTCTGGGGGGGCGGGGGGCAACCTACGAGCAGTACTTC. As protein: CASTPLGGRGATYEQYF.